These 26 T cell receptor beta chains were all obtained from the same sample, sequenced in a study of blood T cells in healthy people across ages. A second PCR of 7 to 11 cycles used a sample-barcoded 5' primer and a J-beta primer mix. Each CDR3 protein gets one entry after TCRdb re-called the 5' RACE reads with MiXCR. The data contain about 1.5 million distinct CDR3 sequences, approximately 43% of them singletons. The sample taken for sequencing was blood. These receptors all stem from a woman between 18 and 30 years old in good health.

This clonotype was detected ten times or more. The chain couples TRBV13 to TRBJ2-6; no definite D call. CDR1 and CDR2 (germline): PRHDT, FYEKMQ (reference sequence). CDR3 length: 14 residues. V was shortened by 2 bases and J by 0 bases, with 2 bases between the two germline ends. In nucleotides, the CDR3 is TGTGCCAGCAGCTTAATCTCTGGGGCCAACGTCCTGACTTTC. Its protein product is CASSLISGANVLTF.

The chain joins TRBV29-1 to TRBJ2-1; TRBD2 is a possible D gene (5 bases). Looked up from germline, CDR1 is SQVTM and CDR2 is ANQGSEA. There are 13 residues in the CDR3. The V and J ends lost 4 bases and 3 bases respectively, with 10 bases between them. CDR3 in amino acids: CSVGELGYNEQFF. The CDR3 region has the DNA TGCAGCGTTGGGGAGCTAGGCTACAATGAGCAGTTCTTC.

This clonotype was observed a few times. The chain has TRBV4-2 and TRBJ2-5; D may be TRBD1 (6 bases). Deletions cut 1 base from V and 4 bases from J, with 16 bases between. The CDR3 totals 16 residues. CDR1 LGHNA and CDR2 YNFKEQ come from the germline V gene. For the CDR3, the DNA is TGTGCCAGCAGCCAAGTCATAGACAGGAGCCTAGAGACCCAGTACTTC. It specifies CASSQVIDRSLETQYF.

The gene calls are TRBV6-1 and TRBJ2-3; D might be TRBD2 (6 bases). V lost 3 bases, J lost 4 bases, and 17 bases lay in between. From germline, CDR1 is MNHNS and CDR2 SASEGT. This CDR3 spans 16 amino acids. The CDR3 protein is CASSDSGPPRADTQYF. Written as DNA, the CDR3 is TGTGCCAGCAGTGATAGCGGACCCCCGCGGGCAGATACGCAGTATTTT.

V is TRBV27 and J is TRBJ2-1, with no clear D. The DNA matches TRBJ2-7 better at its end, which makes the J call doubtful. This CDR3 spans 15 amino acids. From germline, CDR1 is MNHEY and CDR2 SMNVEV (reference sequence). The CDR3 here is CASSLGLPGYNEQYF. The CDR3 DNA reads TGTGCCAGCAGTTTAGGGCTCCCCGGCTACAATGAGCAGTACTTC.

About this clonotype: At one end, the junction sequence differs from germline, possibly due to a read error. The chain has TRBV5-5 and TRBJ2-7; 7 bases map to TRBD1. Germline assignment: CDR1 SGHKS and CDR2 YYEKEE (reference sequence). This CDR3 spans 15 amino acids. The CDR3 protein is CASSLGTGPYNERYF. The CDR3 nucleotides are TGTGCCAGCAGCTTGGGGACAGGACCTTACAATGAGCGGTACTTC.

The chain is built from TRBV3-1 and TRBJ2-1; D remains unclear. Trimming left V 1 base short and J 9 bases short, with 7 bases between. This CDR3 region has 12 residues. Per germline, CDR1 LGHDT and CDR2 YNNKEL (reference sequence). CDR3 DNA sequence: TGTGCCAGCAGCCAAGCACTCACTGAGCAGTTCTTC. Amino acid sequence: CASSQALTEQFF.

This chain uses TRBV5-1 with TRBJ2-3; 9 nucleotides align to TRBD1. The CDR3 totals 15 residues. The germline gives CDR1 SGHRS, CDR2 YFSETQ. V shed 4 bases, J shed 5 bases, and the junction held 8 bases outside the gene matches. The CDR3 coding sequence is TGCGCCAGCAGCCCGACCGGGACAGGGTTAGATACGCAGTATTTT. This translates into CASSPTGTGLDTQYF.

This clonotype was observed once. Written as DNA, the CDR3 is TGTGCCAGCGCCGAGCAAGAGTCTGGAAACACCATATATTTT. Translating gives CASAEQESGNTIYF. This sequence joins TRBV27 and TRBJ1-3, with D unresolved. The germline gives CDR1 MNHEY, CDR2 SMNVEV (reference sequence). This CDR3 has 14 amino acids. The ends were cut back, 8 bases at V and 1 base at J, with 12 bases in the middle.

This clonotype appeared many times. The CDR3 DNA follows: TGTGCCAGCAGTTTAGTAGGGACCACAGATACGCAGTATTTT. Its translation is CASSLVGTTDTQYF. This rearrangement joins TRBV12-3 or TRBV12-4 to TRBJ2-3, with D perhaps assigned TRBD1 or TRBD2 (5 bases each). The CDR3 length is 14 residues. V was trimmed by 1 base and J by 2 bases, leaving 7 bases between them.

This clonotype was detected many times. The rearrangement uses TRBV6-4 and TRBJ2-1, with D possibly matching TRBD2 (6 bases). Trimming shortened V by 1 base and J by 6 bases, and 10 bases separated the two germline ends. This CDR3 is built from 14 residues. CDR1 is MRHNA, CDR2 SNTAGT, per germline. The CDR3 bases are TGTGCCAGCAGTGACTTAGGACTAACCAATGAGCAGTTCTTC. Protein product: CASSDLGLTNEQFF.

This clonotype has more than one count but fewer than ten. The gene calls are TRBV7-9 and TRBJ1-4, with D tentatively TRBD1 (5 bases). Germline-derived CDR1 and CDR2 are SEHNR and FQNEAQ (reference sequence). Trimming took 5 bases from V and 0 from J, leaving 16 bases between them. CDR3 length: 17 amino acids. The CDR3 nucleotides are TGTGCCAGCAGCCGCTTTGGGGGAAACCCAACTAATGAAAAACTGTTTTTT. Translating gives CASSRFGGNPTNEKLFF.

This chain joins TRBV15 and TRBJ2-1; 8 nucleotides align to TRBD2. This CDR3 contains 14 residues. CDR1 LNHNV and CDR2 YYDKDF come from the germline V gene (reference sequence). The J segment lost 8 bases and the V segment lost 1 base, leaving 4 bases of the junction unmatched. CDR3 loop: CATSRAPGGDEQFF. Written as DNA, the CDR3 is TGTGCCACCAGCAGAGCTCCGGGGGGGGATGAGCAGTTCTTC.

In its sample, this clonotype was seen a few times. The gene calls are TRBV7-9 and TRBJ2-1; 7 bases line up with TRBD2. With 6 bases clipped from V and 0 bases from J, the junction kept 5 bases outside the gene matches. From germline, CDR1 is SEHNR and CDR2 FQNEAQ (reference sequence). There are 15 residues in the CDR3. CDR3 nucleotides: TGTGCCAGCAGGCTTCTAGCGGACTCCTACAATGAGCAGTTCTTC. Residues: CASRLLADSYNEQFF.

The J gene is TRBJ2-7, the V gene TRBV20-1; perhaps TRBD1 as D (6 bases). V dropped 0 bases and J dropped 2 bases, with 14 bases sitting between them. The CDR3 extends over 15 amino acids. Germline V gene sequence: CDR1 DFQATT, CDR2 SNEGSKA (reference sequence). CDR3 amino acids: CSARDRGRGTYEQYF. The DNA for the CDR3 is TGCAGTGCTAGAGATCGGGGCAGGGGTACCTACGAGCAGTACTTC.

The rearrangement uses TRBV2 and TRBJ2-1; 10 bases agree with TRBD2. V lost 4 bases to trimming and J lost 10 bases; unmatched junction nucleotides: 7. Germline assignment: CDR1 SNHLY and CDR2 FYNNEI. This CDR3 has 14 residues. CDR3 amino acids: CASSGGLAATEQFF. CDR3 nucleotides: TGTGCCAGCAGTGGAGGACTAGCGGCAACGGAGCAGTTCTTC.

The chain has TRBV7-2 and TRBJ2-7, with 14 bases aligning to TRBD2. The J segment lost 5 bases and the V segment lost 4 bases, leaving 13 bases of the junction unmatched. CDR1 and CDR2 (germline): SGHTA, FQGNSA. The CDR3 runs to 18 residues. CDR3 DNA: TGTGCCAGCAGCTCCCCGTCCGGGACTAGCGGGAGTACCCACGAGCAGTACTTC. It codes for CASSSPSGTSGSTHEQYF. Filled out from reference TRBV7-2 and TRBJ2-7, the complete variable domain reads GAGVSQSPSNKVTEKGKDVELRCDPISGHTALYWYRQSLGQGLEFLIYFQGNSAPDKSGLPSDRFSAERTGGSVSTLTIQRTQQEDSAVYLCASSSPSGTSGSTHEQYFGPGTRLTVT.

This chain connects TRBV7-8 to TRBJ2-7, with TRBD2 matching over 8 bases. CDR1 is SGHVS and CDR2 is FQNEAQ in the germline V gene. V was pared by 1 base and J by 5 bases, with 7 bases of the junction left unmatched. This CDR3 has 15 residues. The CDR3 coding sequence is TGTGCCAGCAGCTTAGTGGGACTAGGGATCCACGAGCAGTACTTC. It specifies CASSLVGLGIHEQYF.

This clonotype has more than one count but fewer than ten. The CDR3 is CSAPGVETQYF. DNA of the CDR3: TGCAGTGCCCCCGGGGTAGAGACCCAGTACTTC. This sequence joins TRBV20-1 and TRBJ2-5; D is perhaps TRBD2 (5 bases). CDR1 is DFQATT, CDR2 SNEGSKA, per germline (reference sequence). The CDR3 extends over 11 amino acids. V dropped 6 bases and J dropped 4 bases, with 9 bases sitting between them.

This clonotype came up once. The CDR3, as DNA: TGTGCCAGCAGTTTAAGGTCAGGGTGGGATTACAATGAGCAGTACTTC. Its protein product is CASSLRSGWDYNEQYF. This chain connects TRBV27 to TRBJ2-7; possibly TRBD1 for D (5 bases). V lost 2 bases and J lost 7, with 21 bases in between. The germline CDR1 and CDR2 sequences are MNHEY and SMNVEV (reference sequence). The CDR3 sequence is 16 residues long.

This chain connects TRBV15 to TRBJ2-3, with D possibly TRBD1 on 6 matching bases. Germline CDR1 reads LNHNV; CDR2 reads YYDKDF (reference sequence). The CDR3 totals 17 residues. V shed 0 bases and J shed 2 bases, with 15 bases lying between them. CDR3 amino acids: CATSRDLWTENTDTQYF. DNA for the CDR3: TGTGCCACCAGCAGAGATCTTTGGACAGAAAACACAGATACGCAGTATTTT.

This clonotype was detected a few times. This rearrangement joins TRBV10-3 to TRBJ1-1; TRBD1 matches at 8 bases. After removal of 5 bases from V and 1 base from J, the junction contained 3 bases not matched to a gene. The CDR3 totals 14 residues. The germline gives CDR1 ENHRY, CDR2 SYGVKD. CDR3: CAISYRGENTEAFF. The CDR3 DNA is TGTGCCATCAGTTACAGGGGGGAGAACACTGAAGCTTTCTTT.

In its sample, this clonotype was seen a few times. The genes are TRBV4-1 and TRBJ1-1, with a tentative D call TRBD1 (5 bases). The V gene lost 1 base and the J gene lost 6 bases, with 18 bases spanning the gap. The CDR3 covers 16 residues. The germline CDR1 and CDR2 sequences are MGHRA and YSYEKL. The CDR3 coding sequence is TGCGCCAGCAGCCAAGTTGGGGGATGGAAATTCTCTGAAGCTTTCTTT. This translates into CASSQVGGWKFSEAFF.

About this clonotype: This may be a read error: a much more frequent sequence differs by one nucleotide. The CDR3 coding sequence is TGCGCCAGCAGCCAAGGACTAGCGGGTTCCTACAATGAGCGGTTCTTC. Translation gives CASSQGLAGSYNERFF. The chain links TRBV4-3 to TRBJ2-1, with TRBD2 matching 10 bases. The germline CDR1 and CDR2 sequences are LGHNA and YSLEER. The CDR3 is 16 residues long.

The gene calls are TRBV7-9 and TRBJ2-3; possible D gene TRBD1, 5 bases. Germline assignment: CDR1 SEHNR and CDR2 FQNEAQ (reference sequence). The CDR3 runs 15 residues. Trimming pared 5 bases from V and 6 bases from J, leaving 18 bases between. The CDR3 spells CASSPWQGERDTQYF. DNA of the CDR3: TGTGCCAGCAGCCCCTGGCAGGGTGAGAGGGATACGCAGTATTTT.

This clonotype was seen only a few times. The chain combines TRBV7-2 with TRBJ2-2, with D unresolved. The germline V and J ends were trimmed by 2 bases and 4 bases, with 8 bases remaining between them. This CDR3 is built from 14 residues. Germline lookup yields CDR1 SGHTA and CDR2 FQGNSA. DNA for the CDR3: TGTGCCAGCAGCTTAAAGGCCCTCACCGGGGAGCTGTTTTTT. It is translated as CASSLKALTGELFF.